This T cell receptor beta chain stems from a study of naive and memory T cell subsets. The study's findings and limits: Possibly reflecting memory cells re-expressing CD45RA, a few larger clonotypes occurred in naive repertoires, especially CD8. Over 90% of naive TCR sequences appeared only once, unlike memory subsets.

Both TRBC1 and TRBC2 were covered by a beta constant-region primer of two equimolar oligonucleotides. Four rounds of PCR amplified the ligated cDNA using nested alpha and beta constant-region primers plus SP2. TCRdb reprocessed the UMI-ligation and nested PCR reads via MiXCR and lists one record per CDR3 protein. The table records around 160,000 distinct CDR3 sequences, over 20% of them present only once. A remark on this clonotype: As yet, its antigen is unknown.

Trimming stripped 9 bases from V and 6 bases from J, with 11 bases between. The CDR3 is 11 amino acids. The sequenced material came from naive CD4+ T cells from blood. The chain combines TRBV12-3 or TRBV12-4 with TRBJ1-1; D call uncertain. The clonotype was recovered from a human donor in good health. CDR3 DNA sequence: TGTGCCAGTCGAGGAAGGTCTGAAGCTTTCTTT. Its translation is CASRGRSEAFF.